This T cell receptor (beta chain) was captured in a study of response to subunit inactivated influenza vaccine. Study-wide points: Seasonal influenza vaccination, on each occasion, was suggested by the authors to recruit few new T cells.

Worth noting for this clonotype: The antigen is unknown.

CDR3 length: 14 amino acids. The germline V gene has CDR1 DFQATT and CDR2 SNEGSKA (reference sequence). Trimming cost V 3 bases and J 3 bases, with 15 bases left between them. TCRdb used MiXCR to reprocess the RT-PCR reads, holding one entry per CDR3 protein. The data show 630,000 or so distinct CDR3 sequences, less than 20% seen once. Source: PBMCs from blood, taken approximately 13 days after vaccination. The chain recombines TRBV20-1 with TRBJ2-7; D possibly corresponds to TRBD1 (5 bases). The sequence was obtained from a man aged 45-60 years who received an inactivated influenza vaccine. CDR3 bases: TGCAGTGCTAGTCCAGGGCTACGTAACTACGAGCAGTACTTC. This encodes CSASPGLRNYEQYF.